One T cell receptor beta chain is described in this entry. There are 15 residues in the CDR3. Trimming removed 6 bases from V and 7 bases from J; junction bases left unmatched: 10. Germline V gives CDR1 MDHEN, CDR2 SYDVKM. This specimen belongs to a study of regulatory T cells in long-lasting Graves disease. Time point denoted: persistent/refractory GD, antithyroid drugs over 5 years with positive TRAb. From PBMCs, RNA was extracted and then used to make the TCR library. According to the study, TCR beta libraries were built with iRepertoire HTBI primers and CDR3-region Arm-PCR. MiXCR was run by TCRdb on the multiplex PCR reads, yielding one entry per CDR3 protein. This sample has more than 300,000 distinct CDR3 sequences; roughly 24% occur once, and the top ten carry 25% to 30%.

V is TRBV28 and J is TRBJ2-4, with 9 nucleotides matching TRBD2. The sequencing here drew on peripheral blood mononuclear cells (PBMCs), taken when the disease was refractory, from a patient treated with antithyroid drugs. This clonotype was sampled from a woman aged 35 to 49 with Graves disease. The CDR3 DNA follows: TGTGCCAGCAGCCAAGCCGCTAGCGGGACGAACATTCAGTACTTC. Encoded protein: CASSQAASGTNIQYF.